Sequencing of this TCR beta chain was carried out in a study of blood T cell repertoires in COVID-19. Study overall: There were acute and convalescent COVID-19 samples, and they came from the United States, Italy and Spain.

Authors' processing steps: Amplifying reference gene primers gave estimates of nucleated cell counts. Generated by immunoSEQ multiplex PCR, the TCRdb table keeps only in-frame clones and is missing some. The V and J calls and the clone size are those of that table, but D and trimming were determined from the DNA. Among about 240,000 clones listed, approximately 85% were seen once. V was cut by 3 bases and J by 6 bases, with 9 bases left in between. The CDR3 length is 14 residues. Germline V gene data show CDR1 as MNHEY and CDR2 as SMNVEV (reference sequence). This clone was recorded a few times. The rearrangement joins TRBV27 to TRBJ1-6, with D hard to call. The TCR sequence derives from a woman in her seventies with acute or convalescent COVID-19. What was sequenced was peripheral blood. For the CDR3, the DNA is TGTGCCAGCAGTTTCCGGGAACCTAATTCACCCCTCCACTTT. It codes for CASSFREPNSPLHF.